What follows are 7 T cell receptor beta chains derived from one specimen sequenced in a study of cytomegalovirus exposure and HLA in healthy donors. The PCR employed 60 Vbeta primers together with 13 Jbeta primers. TCRdb's copy holds only in-frame clones and misses some; the assay was immunoSEQ multiplex PCR. The sample consists of about 160,000 clones, approximately 71% of them appearing once. Sample: PBMCs. The receptors were gathered from a man aged 50 to 59 in good health and CMV-seronegative.

The rearrangement joins TRBV11-3 to TRBJ2-4, with 8 nucleotides matching TRBD1. The CDR3 is made up of 16 amino acids. J lost 5 bases, V lost 5 bases, and 11 bases had no gene match. Germline V gives CDR1 SGHNT, CDR2 YENEEA. CDR3 sequence reads: CASSPGQGKGENIQYF. CDR3 in DNA: TGTGCCAGCAGCCCCGGACAGGGAAAAGGGGAAAACATTCAGTACTTC.

V is TRBV9 and J is TRBJ1-2; 7 nucleotides align to TRBD1. V shed 6 bases, J shed 2 bases, and the junction held 7 bases outside the gene matches. Germline loops: CDR1 SGDLS, CDR2 YYNGEE. The CDR3 length is 14 residues. CDR3 residues: CASKGQHKNYGYTF. DNA of the CDR3: TGTGCCAGCAAGGGACAGCATAAAAACTATGGCTACACCTTC.

The gene calls are TRBV12-5 and TRBJ1-4, with 8 bases aligning to TRBD1. The CDR3 spans 17 residues. Germline V lookup: CDR1 LGHNT, CDR2 FRNRAP. Germline trimming cut 1 base from V and 2 bases from J; bases unmatched to any gene: 6. The CDR3 sequence is CASGLDAWTGTNEKLFF. The CDR3 nucleotides read TGTGCTAGTGGTTTGGATGCCTGGACAGGGACTAATGAAAAACTGTTTTTT.

The chain couples TRBV6-5 to TRBJ2-7; 8 nucleotides agree with TRBD2. Trimming at V came to 5 bases and at J to 13 bases, leaving 19 bases not matched to a gene. Germline lookup yields CDR1 MNHEY and CDR2 SVGAGI. The CDR3 extends over 15 amino acids. CDR3 region: CASSPQTGGGLFGYF. CDR3 nucleotide sequence: TGTGCCAGCAGTCCTCAGACGGGGGGGGGCCTCTTTGGCTACTTC.

The count of this clone is one. The rearrangement links TRBV5-1 to TRBJ2-2; D is possibly TRBD2 (6 bases). Trimming stripped 3 bases from V and 1 base from J, with 13 bases between. The CDR3 consists of 16 residues. CDR1 is SGHRS and CDR2 is YFSETQ in the germline V gene. The CDR3 loop reads CASSSEGGVNTGELFF. The CDR3 DNA is TGCGCCAGCAGCTCCGAGGGCGGGGTGAACACCGGGGAGCTGTTTTTT.

On this clone itself: The same CDR3 arises from other DNA sequences in this sample as well. The V and J genes are TRBV18 and TRBJ1-5, with unresolved D. Germline CDR1 reads KGHSH; CDR2 reads LQKENI. With 2 bases removed from V and 0 bases from J, the gap between germline ends came to 8 bases. This CDR3 is built from 15 residues. CDR3 region: CASSPEPDSNQPQHF. CDR3 DNA sequence: TGTGCCAGCTCACCAGAGCCCGATAGCAATCAGCCCCAGCATTTT. Supplemented by reference TRBV18 and TRBJ1-5, the full variable domain reads NAGVMQNPRHLVRRRGQEARLRCSPMKGHSHVYWYRQLPEEGLKFMVYLQKENIIDESGMPKERFSAEFPKEGPSILRIQQVVRGDSAAYFCASSPEPDSNQPQHFGDGTRLSIL.

The rearrangement joins TRBV5-1 to TRBJ2-7; D is possibly TRBD2 (5 bases). V gave up 2 bases and J gave up 0 bases, with 9 bases separating them. The CDR3 loop spans 14 amino acids. Per the germline V gene, CDR1 is SGHRS and CDR2 is YFSETQ. CDR3 in DNA: TGCGCCAGCAGCTTTACGGCGGGCTCCTACGAGCAGTACTTC. Translated: CASSFTAGSYEQYF.